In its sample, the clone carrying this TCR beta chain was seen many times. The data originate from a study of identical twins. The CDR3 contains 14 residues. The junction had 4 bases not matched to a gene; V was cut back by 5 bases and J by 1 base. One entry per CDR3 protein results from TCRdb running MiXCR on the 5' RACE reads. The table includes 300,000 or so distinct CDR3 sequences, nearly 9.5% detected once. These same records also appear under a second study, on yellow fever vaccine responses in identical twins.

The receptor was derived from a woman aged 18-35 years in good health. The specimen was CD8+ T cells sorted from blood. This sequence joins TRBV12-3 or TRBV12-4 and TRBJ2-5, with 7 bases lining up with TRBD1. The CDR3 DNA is TGTGCCAGCAGTCCTCGGGACAGCCAAGAGACCCAGTACTTC. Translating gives CASSPRDSQETQYF.